These 2 T cell receptor beta chains share one sample of origin, sequenced in a study of shared clonotypes between healthy human individuals. Naive CD8 populations comprised CD45RO-negative cells positively selected for CCR7, excluding terminally differentiated effector memory CD45RA+ cells. The protocol was immunoSEQ multiplex PCR, while the TCRdb copy is restricted to in-frame clones and leaves out a portion. This sample carries hundreds of thousands of clones, 90% to 98% of them seen once, and the ten largest clones take about 0.21%. The sequenced material came from naive CD8+ T cells sorted from blood. These receptors originate from a man younger than 40 in good health.

The chain combines TRBV7-9 with TRBJ1-2; D not certain. Trimming cost V 5 bases and J 4 bases, with 5 bases left between them. The CDR3 sequence is 11 residues long. Looked up from germline, CDR1 is SEHNR and CDR2 is FQNEAQ (reference sequence). The CDR3 is CASSPIYGYTF. CDR3 DNA: TGTGCCAGCAGCCCTATCTATGGCTACACCTTC.

V is TRBV10-3 and J is TRBJ2-1, with 10 bases fitting TRBD2. This CDR3 is built from 14 residues. Looked up from germline, CDR1 is ENHRY and CDR2 is SYGVKD. V lost 4 bases, J lost 8 bases, and 5 bases stayed unmatched. This chain's CDR3 is CAISAAGGRDEQFF. In DNA form, the CDR3 reads TGTGCCATCAGTGCAGCGGGAGGGAGGGATGAGCAGTTCTTC.